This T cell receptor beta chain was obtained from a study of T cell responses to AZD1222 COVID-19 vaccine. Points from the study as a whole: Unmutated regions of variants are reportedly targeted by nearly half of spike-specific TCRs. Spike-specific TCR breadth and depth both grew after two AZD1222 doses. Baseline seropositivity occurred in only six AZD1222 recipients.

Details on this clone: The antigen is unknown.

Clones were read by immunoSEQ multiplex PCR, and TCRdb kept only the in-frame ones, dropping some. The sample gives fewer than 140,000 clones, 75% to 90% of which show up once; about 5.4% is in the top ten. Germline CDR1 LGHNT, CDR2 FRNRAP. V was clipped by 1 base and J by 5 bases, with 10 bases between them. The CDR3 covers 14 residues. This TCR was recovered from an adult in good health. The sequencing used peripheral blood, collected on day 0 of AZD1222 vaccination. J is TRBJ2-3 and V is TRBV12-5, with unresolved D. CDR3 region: CASGLEDWKDTQYF. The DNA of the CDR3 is TGTGCTAGTGGTTTGGAAGACTGGAAAGATACGCAGTATTTT.